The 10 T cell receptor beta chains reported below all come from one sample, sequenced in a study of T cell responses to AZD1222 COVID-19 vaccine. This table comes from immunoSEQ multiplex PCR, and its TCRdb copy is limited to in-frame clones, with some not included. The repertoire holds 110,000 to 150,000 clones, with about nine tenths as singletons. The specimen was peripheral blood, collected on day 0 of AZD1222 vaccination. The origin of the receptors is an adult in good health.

The CDR3 coding sequence is TGTGCCAGCAGCCTTACTAGCGCCCTCCCTCTCTACGAGCAGTACTTC. Residues: CASSLTSALPLYEQYF. This rearrangement joins TRBV9 to TRBJ2-7, with 7 nucleotides matching TRBD2. Germline lookup yields CDR1 SGDLS and CDR2 YYNGEE. CDR3 length equals 16 residues. Unmatched junction bases numbered 13, after V lost 4 bases and J lost 3 bases.

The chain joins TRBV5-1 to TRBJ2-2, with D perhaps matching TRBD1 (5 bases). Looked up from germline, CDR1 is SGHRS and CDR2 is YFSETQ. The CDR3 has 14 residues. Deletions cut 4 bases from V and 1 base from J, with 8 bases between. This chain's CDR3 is CASSPQGNTGELFF. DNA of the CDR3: TGCGCCAGCAGCCCGCAGGGGAACACCGGGGAGCTGTTTTTT.

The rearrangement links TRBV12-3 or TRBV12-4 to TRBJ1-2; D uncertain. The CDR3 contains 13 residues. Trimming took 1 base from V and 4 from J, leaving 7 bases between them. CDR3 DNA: TGTGCCAGCAGTTTAGGGGTTACCTATGGCTACACCTTC. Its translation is CASSLGVTYGYTF.

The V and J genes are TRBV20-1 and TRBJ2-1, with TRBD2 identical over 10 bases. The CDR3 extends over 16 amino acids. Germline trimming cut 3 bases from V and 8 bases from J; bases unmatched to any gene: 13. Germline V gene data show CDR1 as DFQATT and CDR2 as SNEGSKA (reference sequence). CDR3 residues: CSASGTSGKIGDEQFF. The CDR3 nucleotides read TGCAGTGCTAGTGGTACTAGCGGGAAAATAGGGGATGAGCAGTTCTTC.

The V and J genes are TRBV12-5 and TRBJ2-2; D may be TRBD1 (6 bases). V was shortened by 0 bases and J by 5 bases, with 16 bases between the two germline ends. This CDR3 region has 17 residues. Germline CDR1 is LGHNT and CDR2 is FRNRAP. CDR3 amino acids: CASGLVLSQGFTGELFF. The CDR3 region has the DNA TGTGCTAGTGGTTTGGTACTATCCCAGGGGTTTACCGGGGAGCTGTTTTTT.

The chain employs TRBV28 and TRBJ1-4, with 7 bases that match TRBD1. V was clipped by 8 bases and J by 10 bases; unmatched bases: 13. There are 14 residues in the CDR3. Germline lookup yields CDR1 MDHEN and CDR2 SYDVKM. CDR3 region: CASAGQGGLGKLFF. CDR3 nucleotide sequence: TGTGCCAGCGCCGGCCAGGGGGGGCTTGGAAAACTGTTTTTT.

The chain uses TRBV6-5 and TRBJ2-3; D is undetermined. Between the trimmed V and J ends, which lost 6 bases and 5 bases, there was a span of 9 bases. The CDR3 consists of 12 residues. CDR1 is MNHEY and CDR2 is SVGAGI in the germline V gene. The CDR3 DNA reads TGTGCCAGCAGCCTAACGGGAGATACGCAGTATTTT. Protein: CASSLTGDTQYF.

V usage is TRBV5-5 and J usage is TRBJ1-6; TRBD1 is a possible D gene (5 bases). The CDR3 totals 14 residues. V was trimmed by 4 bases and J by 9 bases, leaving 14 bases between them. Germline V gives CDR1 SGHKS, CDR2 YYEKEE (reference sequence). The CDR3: CASSPRPGPSPLHF. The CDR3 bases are TGTGCCAGCAGCCCTAGGCCGGGACCTTCACCCCTCCACTTT. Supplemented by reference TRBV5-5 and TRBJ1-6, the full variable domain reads DAGVTQSPTHLIKTRGQQVTLRCSPISGHKSVSWYQQVLGQGPQFIFQYYEKEERGRGNFPDRFSARQFPNYSSELNVNALLLGDSALYLCASSPRPGPSPLHFGNGTRLTVT.

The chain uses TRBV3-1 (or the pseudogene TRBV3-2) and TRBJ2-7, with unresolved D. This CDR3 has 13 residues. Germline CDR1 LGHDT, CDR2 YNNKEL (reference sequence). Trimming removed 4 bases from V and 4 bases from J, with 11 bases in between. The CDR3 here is CASSPYSNYEQYF. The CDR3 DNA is TGTGCCAGCAGCCCGTACTCGAATTACGAGCAGTACTTC.

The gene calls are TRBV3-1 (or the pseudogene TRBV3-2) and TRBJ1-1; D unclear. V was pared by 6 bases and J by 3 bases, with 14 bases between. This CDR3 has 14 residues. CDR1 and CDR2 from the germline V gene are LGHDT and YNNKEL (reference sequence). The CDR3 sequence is CASSHEGFYTEAFF. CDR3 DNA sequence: TGTGCCAGCAGTCACGAAGGGTTTTACACTGAAGCTTTCTTT.